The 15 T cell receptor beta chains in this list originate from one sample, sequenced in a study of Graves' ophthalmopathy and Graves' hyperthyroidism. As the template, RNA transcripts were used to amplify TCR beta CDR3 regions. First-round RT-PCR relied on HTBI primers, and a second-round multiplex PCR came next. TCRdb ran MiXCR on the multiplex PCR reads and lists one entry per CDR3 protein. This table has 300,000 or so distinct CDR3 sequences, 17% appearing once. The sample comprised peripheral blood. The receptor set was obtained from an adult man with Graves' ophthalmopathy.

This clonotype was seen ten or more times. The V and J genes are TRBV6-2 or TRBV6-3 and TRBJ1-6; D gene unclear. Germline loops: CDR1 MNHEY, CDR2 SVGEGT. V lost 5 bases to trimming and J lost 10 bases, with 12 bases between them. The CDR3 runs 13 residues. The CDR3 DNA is TGTGCCAGCAGTCGTGGCGATGAGTCACCCCTCCACTTT. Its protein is CASSRGDESPLHF.

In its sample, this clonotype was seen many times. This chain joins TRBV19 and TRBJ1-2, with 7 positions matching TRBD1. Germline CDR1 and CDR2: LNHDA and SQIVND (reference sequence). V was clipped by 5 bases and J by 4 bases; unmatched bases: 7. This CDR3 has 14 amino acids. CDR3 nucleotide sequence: TGTGCCAGTAGTGTTCCGGGACAGAGCTATGGCTACACCTTC. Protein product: CASSVPGQSYGYTF.

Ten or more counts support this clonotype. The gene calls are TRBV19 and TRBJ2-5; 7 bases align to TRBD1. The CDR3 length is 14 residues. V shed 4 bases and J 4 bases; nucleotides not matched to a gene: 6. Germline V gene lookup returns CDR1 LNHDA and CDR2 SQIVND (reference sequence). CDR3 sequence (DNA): TGTGCCAGTAGTACGGGACAGTCAAGAGAGACCCAGTACTTC. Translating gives CASSTGQSRETQYF.

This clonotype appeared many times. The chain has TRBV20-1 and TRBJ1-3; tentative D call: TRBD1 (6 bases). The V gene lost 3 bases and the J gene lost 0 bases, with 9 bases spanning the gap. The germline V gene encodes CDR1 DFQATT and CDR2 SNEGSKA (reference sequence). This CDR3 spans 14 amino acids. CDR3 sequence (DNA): TGCAGTGCTAGCGCGGACAGCTCTGGAAACACCATATATTTT. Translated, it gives CSASADSSGNTIYF.

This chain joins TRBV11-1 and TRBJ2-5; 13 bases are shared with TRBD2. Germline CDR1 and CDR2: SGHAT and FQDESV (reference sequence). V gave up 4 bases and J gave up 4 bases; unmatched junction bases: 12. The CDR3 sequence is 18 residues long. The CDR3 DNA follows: TGTGCCAGCAGCTCCTCCCTGGGACTAGCGGGAATGGGAGAGACCCAGTACTTC. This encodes CASSSSLGLAGMGETQYF.

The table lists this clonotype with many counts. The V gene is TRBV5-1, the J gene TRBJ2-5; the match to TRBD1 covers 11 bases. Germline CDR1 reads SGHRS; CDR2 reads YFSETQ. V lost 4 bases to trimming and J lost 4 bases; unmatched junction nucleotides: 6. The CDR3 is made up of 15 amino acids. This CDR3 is CASSKDRGRGETQYF. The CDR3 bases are TGCGCCAGCAGCAAGGACAGGGGGCGAGGAGAGACCCAGTACTTC. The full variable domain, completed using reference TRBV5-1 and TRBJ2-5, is KAGVTQTPRYLIKTRGQQVTLSCSPISGHRSVSWYQQTPGQGLQFLFEYFSETQRNKGNFPGRFSGRQFSNSRSEMNVSTLELGDSALYLCASSKDRGRGETQYFGPGTRLLVL.

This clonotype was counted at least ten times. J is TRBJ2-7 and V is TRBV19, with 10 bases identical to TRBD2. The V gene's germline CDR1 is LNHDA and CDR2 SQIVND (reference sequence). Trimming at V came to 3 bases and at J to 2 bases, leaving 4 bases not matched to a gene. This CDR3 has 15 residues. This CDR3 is CASSMGLAPTYEQYF. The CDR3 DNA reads TGTGCCAGTAGTATGGGACTAGCGCCTACCTACGAGCAGTACTTC.

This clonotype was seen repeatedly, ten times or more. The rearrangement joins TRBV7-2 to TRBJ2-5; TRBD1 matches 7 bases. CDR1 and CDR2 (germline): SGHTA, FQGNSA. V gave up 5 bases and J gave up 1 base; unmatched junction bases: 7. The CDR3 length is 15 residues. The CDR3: CASSRQQGTQETQYF. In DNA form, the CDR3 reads TGTGCCAGCAGCCGACAACAGGGGACCCAAGAGACCCAGTACTTC.

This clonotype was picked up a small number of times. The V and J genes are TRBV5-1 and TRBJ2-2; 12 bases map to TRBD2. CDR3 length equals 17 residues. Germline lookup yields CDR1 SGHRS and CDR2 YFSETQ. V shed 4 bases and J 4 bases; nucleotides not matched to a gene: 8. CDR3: CASSTGLAGIPTGELFF. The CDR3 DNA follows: TGCGCCAGCAGCACAGGACTAGCGGGAATTCCCACCGGGGAGCTGTTTTTT.

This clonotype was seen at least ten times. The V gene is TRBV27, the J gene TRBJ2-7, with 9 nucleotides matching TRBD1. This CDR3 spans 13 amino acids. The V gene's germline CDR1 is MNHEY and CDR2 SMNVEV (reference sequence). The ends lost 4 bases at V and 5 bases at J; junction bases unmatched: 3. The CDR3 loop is CASSWTGVHEQYF. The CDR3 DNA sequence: TGTGCCAGCAGTTGGACAGGGGTACACGAGCAGTACTTC.

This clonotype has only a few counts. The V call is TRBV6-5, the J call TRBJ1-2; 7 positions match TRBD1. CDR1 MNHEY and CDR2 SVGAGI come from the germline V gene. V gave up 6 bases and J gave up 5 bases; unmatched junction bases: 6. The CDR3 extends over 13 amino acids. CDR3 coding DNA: TGTGCCAGCAGATTAGACAGGGAATATGGCTACACCTTC. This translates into CASRLDREYGYTF.

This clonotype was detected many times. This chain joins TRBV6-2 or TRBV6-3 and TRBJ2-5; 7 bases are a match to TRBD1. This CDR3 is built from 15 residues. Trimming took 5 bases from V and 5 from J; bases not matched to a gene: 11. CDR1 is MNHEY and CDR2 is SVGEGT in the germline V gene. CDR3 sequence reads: CASSRHSGTVETQYF. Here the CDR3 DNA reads TGTGCCAGCAGTAGACATTCCGGGACAGTGGAGACCCAGTACTTC.

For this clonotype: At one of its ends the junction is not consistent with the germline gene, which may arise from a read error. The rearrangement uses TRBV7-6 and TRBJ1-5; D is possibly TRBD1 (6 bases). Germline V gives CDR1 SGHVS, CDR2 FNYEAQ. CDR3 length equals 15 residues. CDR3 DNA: TGTGCTAGCGGGACAAGGGTGGATAGCAATCAGCCCCAGCCTTTT. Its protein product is CASGTRVDSNQPQPF.

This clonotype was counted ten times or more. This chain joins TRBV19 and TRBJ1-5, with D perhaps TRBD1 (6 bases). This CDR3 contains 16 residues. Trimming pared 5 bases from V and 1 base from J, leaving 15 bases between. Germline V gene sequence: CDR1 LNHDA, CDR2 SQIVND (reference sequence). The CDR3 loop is CASSPVSTGSNQPQHF. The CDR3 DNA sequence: TGTGCCAGTAGTCCCGTATCTACAGGGAGCAATCAGCCCCAGCATTTT.

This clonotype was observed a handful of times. CDR3 DNA sequence: TGTGCCAGTTCCCTCGGGAGAAGCCTAGATACGCAGTATTTT. The encoded protein is CASSLGRSLDTQYF. The rearrangement links TRBV6-1 to TRBJ2-3; TRBD2 might be the D (6 bases). Germline V lookup: CDR1 MNHNS, CDR2 SASEGT. Trimming removed 9 bases from V and 5 bases from J, with 18 bases in between. This CDR3 is 14 amino acids long.